Below are 30 T cell receptor beta chains sequenced from a single sample in a study of blood T cell repertoires in COVID-19. TCRdb's copy holds only in-frame clones and misses some; the assay was immunoSEQ multiplex PCR. The sample yields some 210,000 clones, roughly 88% seen once. The source material was peripheral blood. Source of these receptors: a woman between 40 and 50 years old who had recovered from COVID-19.

V usage is TRBV20-1 and J usage is TRBJ2-3, with D maybe TRBD1 (5 bases). Per the germline V gene, CDR1 is DFQATT and CDR2 is SNEGSKA (reference sequence). The CDR3 contains 9 residues. CDR3 residues: CGHTDTQYF. CDR3 in DNA: TGCGGACATACAGATACGCAGTATTTT.

This clone was seen just once. This sequence joins TRBV9 and TRBJ2-2; 7 positions agree with TRBD1. After removal of 4 bases from V and 0 bases from J, the junction contained 6 bases not matched to a gene. The CDR3 has 16 residues. Per germline, CDR1 SGDLS and CDR2 YYNGEE. In DNA, the CDR3 is TGTGCCAGCAGCAGACAGGGACACACGAACACCGGGGAGCTGTTTTTT. This sequence encodes CASSRQGHTNTGELFF.

This sequence joins TRBV9 and TRBJ1-2; D perhaps matches TRBD1 (5 bases). The V and J ends lost 0 bases and 4 bases respectively, with 13 bases between them. The CDR3 runs 15 residues. The germline gives CDR1 SGDLS, CDR2 YYNGEE. Here the CDR3 DNA reads TGTGCCAGCAGCGTAGGACAGTCTCGTGGCTATGGCTACACCTTC. Translating gives CASSVGQSRGYGYTF.

This chain links TRBV5-1 with TRBJ2-2; the D is unclear. This CDR3 spans 14 amino acids. Trimming shortened V by 0 bases and J by 4 bases, and 7 bases separated the two germline ends. Germline CDR1 reads SGHRS; CDR2 reads YFSETQ. The DNA of the CDR3 is TGCGCCAGCAGCTTGGAGAGGCCCACCGGGGAGCTGTTTTTT. Its translation is CASSLERPTGELFF. The entire variable domain, with the rest obtained from reference TRBV5-1 and TRBJ2-2, is as follows: KAGVTQTPRYLIKTRGQQVTLSCSPISGHRSVSWYQQTPGQGLQFLFEYFSETQRNKGNFPGRFSGRQFSNSRSEMNVSTLELGDSALYLCASSLERPTGELFFGEGSRLTVL.

This chain connects TRBV5-6 to TRBJ2-7; 7 nucleotides agree with TRBD1. V dropped 2 bases and J dropped 5; count of bases not matched to a gene: 10. The germline gives CDR1 SGHDT, CDR2 YYEEEE. The CDR3 contains 15 residues. This CDR3 is CASSFWPTGTDEQYF. CDR3 DNA sequence: TGTGCCAGCAGCTTTTGGCCGACAGGGACCGACGAGCAGTACTTC.

The chain couples TRBV19 to TRBJ2-1; 10 positions match TRBD2. This CDR3 contains 17 residues. J lost 7 bases, V lost 1 base, and 10 bases had no gene match. CDR1 and CDR2 (germline): LNHDA, SQIVND (reference sequence). CDR3 amino acids: CASSIGGGSGRLNEQFF. In DNA, the CDR3 is TGTGCCAGTAGTATAGGGGGAGGTAGCGGGAGGTTGAATGAGCAGTTCTTC.

The chain couples TRBV9 to TRBJ2-5; no reliable D call. CDR3 length equals 13 residues. V lost 0 bases and J 5 bases, leaving 8 bases between the germline ends. Germline V gives CDR1 SGDLS, CDR2 YYNGEE. The CDR3 is CASSVEVRETQYF. CDR3 bases: TGTGCCAGCAGCGTAGAGGTCAGGGAGACCCAGTACTTC.

This clone turned up a few times. This chain joins TRBV7-2 and TRBJ2-6, with TRBD2 identical over 9 bases. Looked up from germline, CDR1 is SGHTA and CDR2 is FQGNSA. The CDR3 extends over 19 amino acids. The V and J ends lost 1 base and 3 bases, in that order; junction bases with no gene match: 10. The DNA of the CDR3 is TGTGCCAGCAGCTTAGTTTCTTCTAGCGGGACTTATGGGGCCAACGTCCTGACTTTC. Protein sequence: CASSLVSSSGTYGANVLTF.

The V gene is TRBV10-3, the J gene TRBJ2-7, with D maybe TRBD1 (7 bases). The germline gives CDR1 ENHRY, CDR2 SYGVKD. CDR3 size: 13 residues. Trimming stripped 6 bases from V and 4 bases from J, with 13 bases between. As DNA, the CDR3 is TGTGCCATCAGCTTGACAGGGACTTACGAGCAGTACTTC. As protein: CAISLTGTYEQYF.

The chain recombines TRBV15 with TRBJ2-7; 9 nucleotides agree with TRBD2. This CDR3 has 13 residues. Unmatched junction bases numbered 2, after V lost 8 bases and J lost 0 bases. Germline V gives CDR1 LNHNV, CDR2 YYDKDF (reference sequence). CDR3 residues: CATSSGVSYEQYF. Written as DNA, the CDR3 is TGTGCCACCTCTAGCGGGGTCTCCTACGAGCAGTACTTC. Full variable domain (missing parts from reference TRBV15 and TRBJ2-7): DAMVIQNPRYQVTQFGKPVTLSCSQTLNHNVMYWYQQKSSQAPKLLFHYYDKDFNNEADTPDNFQSRRPNTSFCFLDIRSPGLGDTAMYLCATSSGVSYEQYFGPGTRLTVT.

The chain has TRBV11-2 and TRBJ2-2; 8 nucleotides agree with TRBD1. This CDR3 has 17 residues. V lost 2 bases to trimming and J lost 1 base; unmatched junction nucleotides: 6. CDR1 is SGHAT, CDR2 FQNNGV, per germline. CDR3 DNA: TGTGCCAGCAGCTTAACTGGACAGGGTGGGAACACCGGGGAGCTGTTTTTT. Its protein is CASSLTGQGGNTGELFF.

The chain is built from TRBV28 and TRBJ1-1, with D hard to call. Trimming left V 1 base short and J 4 bases short, with 13 bases between. CDR1 is MDHEN and CDR2 is SYDVKM in the germline V gene. The CDR3 length is 15 residues. The chain's CDR3 is CASSLSLGVSTEAFF. DNA of the CDR3: TGTGCCAGCAGTTTATCCCTCGGGGTGAGCACTGAAGCTTTCTTT.

The chain employs TRBV7-8 and TRBJ1-1; perhaps TRBD1 as D (5 bases). The CDR3 sequence is 16 residues long. Germline V lookup: CDR1 SGHVS, CDR2 FQNEAQ. The V end was cut by 3 bases, the J end by 0 bases, with 14 bases between. The CDR3 DNA sequence: TGTGCCAGCAGCTTGGGACTCCTGGGCCTGAACACTGAAGCTTTCTTT. Its translation: CASSLGLLGLNTEAFF.

This clone is a singleton in its sample. V and J are TRBV5-1 and TRBJ2-7, with a tentative D call TRBD2 (6 bases). The CDR3 has 15 residues. Trimming removed 4 bases from V and 1 base from J, with 15 bases in between. Germline lookup yields CDR1 SGHRS and CDR2 YFSETQ. CDR3 DNA: TGCGCCAGCAGCCGAACAGTGGCGGGATCCTACGAGCAGTACTTC. This translates into CASSRTVAGSYEQYF.

V is TRBV6-4 and J is TRBJ1-1; D is uncertain. This CDR3 spans 13 amino acids. With 2 bases removed from V and 0 bases from J, the gap between germline ends came to 4 bases. The V gene's germline CDR1 is MRHNA and CDR2 SNTAGT. CDR3 sequence (DNA): TGTGCCAGCAGTGACGACTTGAACACTGAAGCTTTCTTT. Amino acids: CASSDDLNTEAFF.

J is TRBJ2-4 and V is TRBV5-1; TRBD2 matches 10 bases. This CDR3 is 14 amino acids long. Germline CDR1 SGHRS, CDR2 YFSETQ. Losses at the gene ends were 4 bases for V and 14 bases for J; bases not matched to a gene: 12. The CDR3 here is CASSPSGRAGLEYF. The CDR3 DNA reads as TGCGCCAGCAGCCCCAGCGGGAGGGCGGGTCTGGAGTACTTC.

V and J are TRBV2 and TRBJ1-2; D might be TRBD1 (6 bases). Trimming stripped 4 bases from V and 8 bases from J, with 23 bases between. Germline CDR1 and CDR2: SNHLY and FYNNEI. The CDR3 totals 16 residues. The CDR3 sequence: CASSGLGRGDLQGYTF. The CDR3 nucleotides read TGTGCCAGCAGTGGGTTGGGCAGGGGCGATTTACAGGGCTACACCTTC.

The CDR3 is CASSMDRAEQYF. DNA for the CDR3: TGTGCCAGTAGTATGGACAGGGCCGAGCAGTACTTC. The genes are TRBV19 and TRBJ2-7, with TRBD1 matching over 8 bases. This CDR3 spans 12 amino acids. Germline V lookup: CDR1 LNHDA, CDR2 SQIVND (reference sequence). The ends lost 3 bases at V and 6 bases at J; junction bases unmatched: 1.

This CDR3 is CASRFEGAYGYTF. DNA of the CDR3: TGTGCCAGCAGGTTTGAGGGGGCCTATGGCTACACCTTC. The gene calls are TRBV28 and TRBJ1-2; 7 nucleotides line up with TRBD1. V lost 6 bases and J lost 4; bases outside the gene matches: 5. The CDR3 has 13 residues. Per the germline V gene, CDR1 is MDHEN and CDR2 is SYDVKM.

A single count supports this clone. The rearrangement uses TRBV28 and TRBJ2-1; no clear D gene. This CDR3 comprises 14 residues. Trimming left V 3 bases short and J 0 bases short, with 6 bases between. The germline V gene has CDR1 MDHEN and CDR2 SYDVKM. The CDR3 region has the DNA TGTGCCAGCAGTTTCCAGGCCTCCTACAATGAGCAGTTCTTC. Protein sequence: CASSFQASYNEQFF.

This clone was observed a handful of times. This chain uses TRBV7-8 with TRBJ2-7; 10 bases are a match to TRBD1. Germline loops: CDR1 SGHVS, CDR2 FQNEAQ. V shed 5 bases and J 7 bases; nucleotides not matched to a gene: 11. The CDR3 runs 15 residues. CDR3 coding DNA: TGTGCCAGCAGCAGGGGACAGGGGACCTCAAGGGAGCAGTACTTC. This sequence encodes CASSRGQGTSREQYF.

The V gene is TRBV12-3 or TRBV12-4, the J gene TRBJ2-7, with D possibly TRBD1 on 5 matching bases. This CDR3 spans 12 amino acids. Trimming shortened V by 4 bases and J by 6 bases, and 10 bases separated the two germline ends. CDR3 sequence reads: CASSSDTIEQYF. CDR3 DNA sequence: TGTGCCAGCAGTTCGGACACGATCGAGCAGTACTTC.

The genes are TRBV5-5 and TRBJ2-1; TRBD1 matches at 8 bases. V gave up 2 bases and J gave up 3 bases; unmatched junction bases: 4. Germline V gene data show CDR1 as SGHKS and CDR2 as YYEKEE (reference sequence). CDR3 length: 15 residues. The CDR3 DNA reads TGTGCCAGCAGCTTAACCGGGACAGGCTACAATGAGCAGTTCTTC. This gives the protein CASSLTGTGYNEQFF.

V is TRBV19 and J is TRBJ2-1, with 9 positions matching TRBD2. V trimming: 5 bases; J trimming: 7 bases; junction bases outside the gene matches: 6. The CDR3 consists of 14 residues. Germline lookup yields CDR1 LNHDA and CDR2 SQIVND (reference sequence). In nucleotides, the CDR3 is TGTGCCAGTAGTTTAGCGGGAGTTGGTAATGAGCAGTTCTTC. This sequence encodes CASSLAGVGNEQFF.

J is TRBJ2-1 and V is TRBV5-8, with a possible D match to TRBD2 (6 bases). The CDR3 spans 16 residues. Germline V gene sequence: CDR1 SGHTS, CDR2 YDEGEE. The V gene lost 4 bases and the J gene lost 1 base, with 15 bases spanning the gap. The CDR3 sequence is CASSRGTYESYNEQFF. The DNA for the CDR3 is TGTGCCAGCAGCCGAGGGACTTACGAATCCTACAATGAGCAGTTCTTC.

This chain connects TRBV15 to TRBJ1-1; D gene ambiguous. V lost 3 bases and J lost 5, with 10 bases in between. Per the germline V gene, CDR1 is LNHNV and CDR2 is YYDKDF (reference sequence). The CDR3 loop spans 13 amino acids. The CDR3 region is CATSSLVRTEAFF. The CDR3 DNA sequence: TGTGCCACCAGCAGTTTAGTACGAACTGAAGCTTTCTTT.

The chain links TRBV5-1 to TRBJ2-5; 7 bases fit TRBD1. Germline CDR1 reads SGHRS; CDR2 reads YFSETQ. CDR3 length equals 16 residues. Trimming cost V 0 bases and J 1 base; bases outside gene matches: 6. CDR3 bases: TGCGCCAGCAGCTTGGGATCCACAGGGGCCCAAGAGACCCAGTACTTC. Amino acids: CASSLGSTGAQETQYF.

The chain has TRBV19 and TRBJ1-2; possible D gene TRBD1, 6 bases. Trimming cost V 3 bases and J 5 bases, with 10 bases left between them. CDR3 length: 13 amino acids. The germline CDR1 and CDR2 sequences are LNHDA and SQIVND (reference sequence). The CDR3 sequence: CASSITGQYGYTF. The CDR3 DNA follows: TGTGCCAGTAGTATTACAGGACAGTATGGCTACACCTTC.

The chain couples TRBV18 to TRBJ2-7; 10 nucleotides align to TRBD2. This CDR3 has 16 amino acids. Per the germline V gene, CDR1 is KGHSH and CDR2 is LQKENI. Unmatched junction bases numbered 5, after V lost 0 bases and J lost 3 bases. The CDR3, as DNA: TGTGCCAGCTCACCACCGACTAGCGGGTTACACTACGAGCAGTACTTC. Its protein is CASSPPTSGLHYEQYF.

This clone showed up just once. The chain has TRBV19 and TRBJ1-1; 9 bases align to TRBD1. Germline V gives CDR1 LNHDA, CDR2 SQIVND (reference sequence). Losses at the gene ends were 7 bases for V and 4 bases for J; bases not matched to a gene: 16. CDR3 length: 17 amino acids. In nucleotides, the CDR3 is TGTGCCAGTAATAGGGGTGACCCGGGGACAGGGATCACTGAAGCTTTCTTT. Translating it yields CASNRGDPGTGITEAFF.